The T cell receptor (beta chain) described here comes from a study of cytomegalovirus exposure and HLA in healthy donors. General study results and limits: Serostatus for CMV was the only available immune exposure information. Reported results showed that the classifier diagnosed cytomegalovirus status with high specificity and sensitivity. Reports state that TCR beta sequences accurately predicted most subjects' HLA-A and HLA-B alleles.

The CDR3 loop spans 14 amino acids. The germline CDR1 and CDR2 sequences are SSHAT and FNYEAQ (reference sequence). For this clone: The antigen is unknown. One end of the junction does not line up with germline, which may come from a read error.

A multiplex PCR was run with 60 Vbeta primers and 13 Jbeta primers. Assay: immunoSEQ multiplex PCR; the TCRdb copy retains only in-frame clones and omits some. The top ten clones hold about 1.3% of a sample with over 150,000 clones, approximately 80% of them seen once. Sequences were obtained from PBMCs. This sequence was found in a woman aged 45-65 years in good health and CMV-seronegative. V and J are TRBV7-7 and TRBJ2-5; a possible D gene is TRBD1 (6 bases). The CDR3 protein is CASSPDRWRETQYF. CDR3 nucleotide sequence: TGTGCTAGCAGCCCCGACAGGTGGCGGGAGACCCAGTACTTC.